This TCR beta chain originates from a study of T cell responses to AZD1222 COVID-19 vaccine. V was trimmed by 0 bases and J by 3 bases, leaving 9 bases between them. The germline V gene has CDR1 KGHSH and CDR2 LQKENI. This CDR3 contains 14 residues. Method: immunoSEQ multiplex PCR; TCRdb's copy keeps in-frame clones and lacks some. The sample lists around 120,000 clones; 70% to 90% were seen once. The origin of this receptor is an adult in good health. The V and J genes are TRBV18 and TRBJ2-7; D is perhaps TRBD1 (5 bases). The sample in question was peripheral blood, obtained on day 0 of MenACWY control vaccination. CDR3 sequence: CASSPPSRDYEQYF. CDR3 DNA sequence: TGTGCCAGCTCACCACCTTCCAGGGACTACGAGCAGTACTTC. Full variable domain (outside the CDR3, taken from reference TRBV18 and TRBJ2-7): NAGVMQNPRHLVRRRGQEARLRCSPMKGHSHVYWYRQLPEEGLKFMVYLQKENIIDESGMPKERFSAEFPKEGPSILRIQQVVRGDSAAYFCASSPPSRDYEQYFGPGTRLTVT.